Reported below is one T cell receptor (beta chain). The antigen is undetermined. The data were taken from a study of beta chain features in type 1 diabetes. Study-wide results and limits: An over-representation of cells with high TCR expression could result from cDNA sequencing. Moderately but significantly shorter TCRB CDR3s were found in Type 1 diabetes patients in all four CD4+ subsets. Still unanswered here is whether HLA type influences TCRB rearrangement.

The sequenced template was cDNA made from the entire isolated RNA. The protocol was immunoSEQ multiplex PCR, while the TCRdb copy is restricted to in-frame clones and leaves out a portion. The repertoire holds fewer than 450,000 clones, with 13% as singletons. The material sequenced was naive CD4+ T cells from blood. The sequence was collected from a young woman with type 1 diabetes.

The CDR3 region has the DNA TGTGCCAGCAGCTTTAGGCAGTACTACGAGCAGTACGTC. Amino acids: CASSFRQYYEQYV. The chain carries TRBV11-2 and TRBJ2-7; D remains ambiguous. Germline CDR1 is SGHAT and CDR2 is FQNNGV. This CDR3 region has 13 residues. Trimming took off 3 bases at V and 3 bases at J, with 9 bases between the two ends.